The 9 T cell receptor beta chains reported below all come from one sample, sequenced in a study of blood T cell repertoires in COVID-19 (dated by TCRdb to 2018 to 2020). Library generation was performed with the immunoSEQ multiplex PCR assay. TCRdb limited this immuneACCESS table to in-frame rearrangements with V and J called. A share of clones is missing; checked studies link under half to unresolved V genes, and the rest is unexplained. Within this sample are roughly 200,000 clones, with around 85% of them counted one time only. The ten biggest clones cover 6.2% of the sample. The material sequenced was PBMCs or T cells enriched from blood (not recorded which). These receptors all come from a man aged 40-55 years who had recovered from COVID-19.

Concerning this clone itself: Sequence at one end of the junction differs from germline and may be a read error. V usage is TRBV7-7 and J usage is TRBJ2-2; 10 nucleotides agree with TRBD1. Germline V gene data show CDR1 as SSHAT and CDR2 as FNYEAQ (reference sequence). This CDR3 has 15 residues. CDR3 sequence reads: CASSPDRGRYRELFF. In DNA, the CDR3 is TGTGCTAGCAGCCCGGACAGGGGGAGGTACAGGGAGCTGTTTTTT.

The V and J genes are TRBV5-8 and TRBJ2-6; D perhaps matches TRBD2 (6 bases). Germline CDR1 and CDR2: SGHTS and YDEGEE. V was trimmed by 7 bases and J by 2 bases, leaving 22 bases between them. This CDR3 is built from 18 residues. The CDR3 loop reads CASRLGVWGGAGANVLTF. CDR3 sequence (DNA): TGTGCCAGCCGACTTGGGGTTTGGGGAGGTGCTGGGGCCAACGTCCTGACTTTC. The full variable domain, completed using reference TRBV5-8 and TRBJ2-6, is EAGVTQSPTHLIKTRGQQATLRCSPISGHTSVYWYQQALGLGLQFLLWYDEGEERNRGNFPPRFSGRQFPNYSSELNVNALELEDSALYLCASRLGVWGGAGANVLTFGAGSRLTVL.

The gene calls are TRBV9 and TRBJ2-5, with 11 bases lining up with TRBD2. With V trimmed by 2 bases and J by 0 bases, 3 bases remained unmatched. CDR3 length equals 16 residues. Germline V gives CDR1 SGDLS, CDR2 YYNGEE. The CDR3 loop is CASSVSGGEYQETQYF. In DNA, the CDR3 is TGTGCCAGCAGCGTTAGCGGGGGGGAGTACCAAGAGACCCAGTACTTC. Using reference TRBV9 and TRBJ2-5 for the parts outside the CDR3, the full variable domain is DSGVTQTPKHLITATGQRVTLRCSPRSGDLSVYWYQQSLDQGLQFLIQYYNGEERAKGNILERFSAQQFPDLHSELNLSSLELGDSALYFCASSVSGGEYQETQYFGPGTRLLVL.

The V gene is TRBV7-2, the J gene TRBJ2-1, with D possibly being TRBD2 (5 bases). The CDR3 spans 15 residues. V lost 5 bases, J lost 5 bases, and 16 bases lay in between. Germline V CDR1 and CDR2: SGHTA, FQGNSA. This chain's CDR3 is CASSPPGRTDNEQFF. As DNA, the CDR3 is TGTGCCAGCAGCCCTCCGGGTCGGACTGACAATGAGCAGTTCTTC.

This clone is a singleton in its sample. CDR3 amino acids: CASSRGSGTNEKLFF. CDR3 nucleotide sequence: TGCGCCAGCAGCCGGGGAAGCGGCACTAATGAAAAACTGTTTTTT. V is TRBV4-1 and J is TRBJ1-4; D gene unclear. V lost 4 bases and J lost 2, with 11 bases in between. Germline loops: CDR1 MGHRA, CDR2 YSYEKL. The CDR3 loop spans 15 amino acids.

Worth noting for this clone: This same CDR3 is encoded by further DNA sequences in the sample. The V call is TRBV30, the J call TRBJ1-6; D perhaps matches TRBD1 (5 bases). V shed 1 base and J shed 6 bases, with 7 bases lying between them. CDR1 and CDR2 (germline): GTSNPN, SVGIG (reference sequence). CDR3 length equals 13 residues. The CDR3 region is CAWSGQGNSPLHF. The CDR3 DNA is TGTGCCTGGAGTGGGCAGGGTAATTCACCCCTCCACTTT.

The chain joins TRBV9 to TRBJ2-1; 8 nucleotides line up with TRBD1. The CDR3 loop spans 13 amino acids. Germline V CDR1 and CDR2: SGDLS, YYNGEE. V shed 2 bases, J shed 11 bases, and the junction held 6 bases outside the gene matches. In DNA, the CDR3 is TGTGCCAGCAGCGTGCAAGGACAGGGACAGCAGTTCTTC. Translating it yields CASSVQGQGQQFF.

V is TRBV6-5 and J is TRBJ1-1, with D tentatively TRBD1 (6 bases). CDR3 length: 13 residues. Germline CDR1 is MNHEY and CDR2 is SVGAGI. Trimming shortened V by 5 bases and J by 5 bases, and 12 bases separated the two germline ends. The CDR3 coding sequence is TGTGCCAGCAGTATTACAGGGTTAACTGAAGCTTTCTTT. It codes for CASSITGLTEAFF.

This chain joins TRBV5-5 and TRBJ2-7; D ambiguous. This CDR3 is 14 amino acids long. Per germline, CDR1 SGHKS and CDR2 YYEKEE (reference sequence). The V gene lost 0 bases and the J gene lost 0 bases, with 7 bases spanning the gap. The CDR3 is CASSLVVSSYEQYF. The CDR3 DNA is TGTGCCAGCAGCTTGGTTGTCAGCTCCTACGAGCAGTACTTC.